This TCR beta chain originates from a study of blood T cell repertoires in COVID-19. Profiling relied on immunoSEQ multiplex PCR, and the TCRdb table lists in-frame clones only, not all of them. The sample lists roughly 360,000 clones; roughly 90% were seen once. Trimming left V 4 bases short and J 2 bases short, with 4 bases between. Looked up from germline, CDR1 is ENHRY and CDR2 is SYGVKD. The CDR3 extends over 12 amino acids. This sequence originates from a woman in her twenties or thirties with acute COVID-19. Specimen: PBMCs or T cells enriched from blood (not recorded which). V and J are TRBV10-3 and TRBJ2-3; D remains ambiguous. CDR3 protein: CAISALTDTQYF. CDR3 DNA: TGTGCCATCAGTGCCCTCACAGATACGCAGTATTTT.